This T cell receptor beta chain comes out of a study of shared clonotypes between healthy human individuals. This table comes from immunoSEQ multiplex PCR, and its TCRdb copy is limited to in-frame clones, with some not included. The top ten clones hold about 0.41% of a sample with millions of clones, just over 90% of them seen once. With respect to this clone: This specimen includes other DNA sequences encoding the same CDR3.

Source material: naive CD4+ T cells from PBMCs. The sample's subset: CD45RA+ positively selected. This clonotype was obtained from a man aged 18 to 29 in good health. Some clones in this sample may be carry-over from other donors' samples.

The CDR3 bases are TGCGCCAGCAGCTTGGGGCCAGGGAGCTCCTACGAGCAGTACTTC. Amino acids: CASSLGPGSSYEQYF. This sequence joins TRBV5-1 and TRBJ2-7, with D perhaps being TRBD1 or TRBD2 (5 bases each). Per germline, CDR1 SGHRS and CDR2 YFSETQ. The CDR3 spans 15 residues. The V gene lost 0 bases and the J gene lost 0 bases, with 10 bases spanning the gap.